The following is a T cell receptor (beta chain) sequence with its context. Its binding antigen is unknown. No clone much larger than this one lies a single base away; base qualities are absent. These data belong to a study of tumor T cells in aggressive B-cell lymphoma (dated by TCRdb to the late 2010s). The library was prepared using the immunoSEQ multiplex PCR assay. Held by TCRdb, this immuneACCESS table contains in-frame sequences only and omits some clones. Under half of the omission traces to an unresolved V gene where checked; the cause of the rest is unknown. For this sample there are 9,500 to 10,000 clones; approximately 85% appear just once. The top ten clones comprise about 4.3% of the sample. Based on the germline V gene, the CDR1 and CDR2 sequences are MNHEY and SVGAGI. CDR3 length: 15 amino acids, cysteine to phenylalanine. Only the CDR3 part of the read is kept: 45 bases, read in frame from the first base. The junction shows trimming of 6 bases on V and 3 bases on J, and the gene matches do not reach 8 bases of it.

The clonotype originates from an adult with diffuse large B cell lymphoma. The sample was tumor tissue. The chain is assembled from TRBV6-5 and TRBJ2-1; 7 central nucleotides agree with TRBD2. The CDR3 corresponds to CASSTAAGIYNEQFF. In nucleotide form, the sequence is TGTGCCAGCAGCACAGCAGCGGGAATCTACAATGAGCAGTTCTTC.